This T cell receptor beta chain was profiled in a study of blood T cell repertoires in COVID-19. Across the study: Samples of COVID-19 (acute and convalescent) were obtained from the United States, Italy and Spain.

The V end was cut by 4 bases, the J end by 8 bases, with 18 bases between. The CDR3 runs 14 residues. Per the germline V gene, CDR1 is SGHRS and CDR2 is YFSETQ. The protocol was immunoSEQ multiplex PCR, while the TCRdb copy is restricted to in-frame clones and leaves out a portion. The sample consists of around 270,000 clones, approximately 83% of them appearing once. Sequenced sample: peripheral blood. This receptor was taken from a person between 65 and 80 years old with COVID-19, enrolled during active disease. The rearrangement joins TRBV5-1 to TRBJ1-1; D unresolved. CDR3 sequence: CASSPNGGLIEAFF. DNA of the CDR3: TGCGCCAGCAGCCCCAATGGAGGGTTAATAGAAGCTTTCTTT.